Presented here are 5 T cell receptor beta chains from one specimen sequenced in a study of T cell responses to AZD1222 COVID-19 vaccine. Produced via immunoSEQ multiplex PCR; TCRdb's table is partial and in-frame only. The sample consists of under 140,000 clones, over 85% of them appearing once. This sample comprised peripheral blood, obtained 28 days after the second AZD1222 dose. The source is an adult who received the AZD1222 COVID-19 vaccine.

This rearrangement joins TRBV5-5 to TRBJ2-2, with unresolved D. Trimming left V 2 bases short and J 8 bases short, with 7 bases between. Germline lookup yields CDR1 SGHKS and CDR2 YYEKEE (reference sequence). The CDR3 has 12 residues. The CDR3 region has the DNA TGTGCCAGCAGCTTTCATGGGGGGGAGCTGTTTTTT. This gives the protein CASSFHGGELFF. Full variable domain (rest looked up from reference TRBV5-5 and TRBJ2-2): DAGVTQSPTHLIKTRGQQVTLRCSPISGHKSVSWYQQVLGQGPQFIFQYYEKEERGRGNFPDRFSARQFPNYSSELNVNALLLGDSALYLCASSFHGGELFFGEGSRLTVL.

This clone was seen a few times. V gene TRBV2 combines with J gene TRBJ2-7, with TRBD2 matching over 10 bases. This CDR3 is built from 15 residues. Trimming at V came to 6 bases and at J to 2 bases, leaving 7 bases not matched to a gene. From germline, CDR1 is SNHLY and CDR2 FYNNEI. CDR3 loop: CASRPGLAATYEQYF. CDR3 nucleotide sequence: TGTGCCAGCAGACCAGGACTAGCGGCTACCTACGAGCAGTACTTC.

Judged by abundance, this clone is medium-sized. The gene calls are TRBV9 and TRBJ1-2; a weak D match, TRBD1 (5 bases). Germline lookup yields CDR1 SGDLS and CDR2 YYNGEE. V was cut by 3 bases and J by 6 bases, with 15 bases left in between. There are 14 residues in the CDR3. The CDR3 sequence: CASSAEGFGDGYTF. CDR3 nucleotide sequence: TGTGCCAGCAGCGCAGAGGGGTTTGGGGATGGCTACACCTTC. Combining the CDR3 with reference TRBV9 and TRBJ1-2 gives the whole variable domain DSGVTQTPKHLITATGQRVTLRCSPRSGDLSVYWYQQSLDQGLQFLIQYYNGEERAKGNILERFSAQQFPDLHSELNLSSLELGDSALYFCASSAEGFGDGYTFGSGTRLTVV.

V gene TRBV14 combines with J gene TRBJ2-3; tentatively, D is TRBD1 (6 bases). There are 18 residues in the CDR3. The V gene's germline CDR1 is SGHDN and CDR2 FVKESK. V lost 2 bases to trimming and J lost 0 bases, with 18 bases between them. The CDR3 DNA is TGTGCCAGCAGCCAATATGTTTTTGGACAGACTAGCACAGATACGCAGTATTTT. Its protein is CASSQYVFGQTSTDTQYF.

The chain combines TRBV18 with TRBJ2-3; no reliable D call. Trimming pared 6 bases from V and 2 bases from J, leaving 12 bases between. The CDR3 is made up of 14 amino acids. CDR1 KGHSH and CDR2 LQKENI come from the germline V gene. CDR3 sequence: CASSPPMATDTQYF. DNA for the CDR3: TGTGCCAGCTCTCCCCCGATGGCCACAGATACGCAGTATTTT.